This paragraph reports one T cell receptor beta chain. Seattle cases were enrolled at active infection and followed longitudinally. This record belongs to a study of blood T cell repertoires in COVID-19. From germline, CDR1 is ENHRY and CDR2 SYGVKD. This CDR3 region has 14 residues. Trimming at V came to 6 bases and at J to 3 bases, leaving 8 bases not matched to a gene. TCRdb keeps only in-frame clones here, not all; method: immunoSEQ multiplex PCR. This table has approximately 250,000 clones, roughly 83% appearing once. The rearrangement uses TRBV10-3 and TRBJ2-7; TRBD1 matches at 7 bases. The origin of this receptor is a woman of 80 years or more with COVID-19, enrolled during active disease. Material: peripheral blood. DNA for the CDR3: TGTGCCATCAGCAATACAGGGGTGAACTACGAGCAGTACTTC. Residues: CAISNTGVNYEQYF.